The 13 T cell receptor beta chains below come from one sample, sequenced in a study of cytomegalovirus exposure and HLA in healthy donors. 13 Jbeta primers and 60 Vbeta primers were used for the PCR. The table came from immunoSEQ multiplex PCR; TCRdb's copy has only in-frame clones and leaves some out. The sample lists over 100,000 clones; approximately 8.9% were seen once. What was sequenced was PBMCs. The source of these receptors is a woman in her thirties or forties in good health and CMV-seropositive.

The V gene is TRBV19, the J gene TRBJ1-2; D not resolved. Trimming removed 4 bases from V and 8 bases from J, with 11 bases in between. The length of the CDR3 is 12 residues. Germline assignment: CDR1 LNHDA and CDR2 SQIVND (reference sequence). CDR3 sequence (DNA): TGTGCCAGTAGTACGAGGACTGCGGGCTACACCTTC. Amino acids: CASSTRTAGYTF.

This clone was counted only a few times. The sample carries other DNA sequences with the same CDR3. The chain uses TRBV5-1 and TRBJ2-7; weak D call: TRBD1 (5 bases). Trimming took off 0 bases at V and 1 base at J, with 8 bases between the two ends. The V gene's germline CDR1 is SGHRS and CDR2 YFSETQ. The CDR3 runs to 14 residues. This chain's CDR3 is CASSLVTASYEQYF. The CDR3 DNA reads TGCGCCAGCAGCTTGGTGACAGCATCCTACGAGCAGTACTTC.

This clone showed up just a few times. The chain employs TRBV6-6 and TRBJ1-1; D uncertain. The CDR3 contains 13 residues. Per the germline V gene, CDR1 is MNHNY and CDR2 is SVGAGI (reference sequence). Deletions cut 10 bases from V and 5 bases from J, with 17 bases between. The CDR3 sequence is CATHWGGRTEAFF. The CDR3 DNA follows: TGTGCCACCCATTGGGGAGGGAGGACTGAAGCTTTCTTT.

The V gene is TRBV7-2, the J gene TRBJ2-1; 10 nucleotides agree with TRBD2. The length of the CDR3 is 17 residues. V trimming: 5 bases; J trimming: 0 bases; junction bases outside the gene matches: 7. Germline values: CDR1 SGHTA, CDR2 FQGNSA. In DNA form, the CDR3 reads TGTGCCAGCAGCCGCCGGAGCGGGGGGGCCTCCTACAATGAGCAGTTCTTC. Residues: CASSRRSGGASYNEQFF.

In this sample, this clone turned up a few times. The chain is built from TRBV5-1 and TRBJ1-6, with D possibly being TRBD1 (5 bases). The CDR3 extends over 15 amino acids. Trimming cost V 1 base and J 7 bases, with 12 bases left between them. CDR1 and CDR2 from the germline V gene are SGHRS and YFSETQ. CDR3 DNA sequence: TGCGCCAGCAGCTTGCGGGGGGAAGGGAATTCACCCCTCCACTTT. Encoded protein: CASSLRGEGNSPLHF.

This clone was detected a few times. The chain uses TRBV19 and TRBJ1-5; 10 nucleotides align to TRBD1. Trimming at V came to 6 bases and at J to 0 bases, leaving 5 bases not matched to a gene. CDR1 and CDR2 (germline): LNHDA, SQIVND (reference sequence). The CDR3 runs to 16 residues. The CDR3 region is CASRFRDRGSNQPQHF. In DNA form, the CDR3 reads TGTGCCAGTAGATTCCGGGACAGGGGTAGCAATCAGCCCCAGCATTTT. The variable domain in full, with the rest retrieved from reference TRBV19 and TRBJ1-5, is DGGITQSPKYLFRKEGQNVTLSCEQNLNHDAMYWYRQDPGQGLRLIYYSQIVNDFQKGDIAEGYSVSREKKESFPLTVTSAQKNPTAFYLCASRFRDRGSNQPQHFGDGTRLSIL.

J is TRBJ1-5 and V is TRBV28, with D tentatively TRBD1 (5 bases). Germline-derived CDR1 and CDR2 are MDHEN and SYDVKM. The CDR3 is 14 amino acids. Between the trimmed V and J ends, which lost 6 bases and 7 bases, there was a span of 16 bases. CDR3 coding DNA: TGTGCCAGCAGCCGATTCCAGGGAGGACAGCCCCAGCATTTT. Protein product: CASSRFQGGQPQHF.

This clone was observed a few times. The chain couples TRBV2 to TRBJ1-1, with D perhaps matching TRBD1 (6 bases). From germline, CDR1 is SNHLY and CDR2 FYNNEI. This CDR3 is built from 13 residues. V lost 8 bases, J lost 5 bases, and 15 bases lay in between. DNA of the CDR3: TGTGCCAGCGGACAGAGGTGGGAAACTGAAGCTTTCTTT. It codes for CASGQRWETEAFF. Based on the CDR3 plus reference TRBV2 and TRBJ1-1, the full variable domain is EPEVTQTPSHQVTQMGQEVILRCVPISNHLYFYWYRQILGQKVEFLVSFYNNEISEKSEIFDDQFSVERPDGSNFTLKIRSTKLEDSAMYFCASGQRWETEAFFGQGTRLTVV.

The J gene is TRBJ2-3, the V gene TRBV7-2; 8 bases are a match to TRBD2. With V trimmed by 8 bases and J by 3 bases, 10 bases remained unmatched. Per germline, CDR1 SGHTA and CDR2 FQGNSA. This CDR3 region has 15 residues. CDR3 bases: TGTGCCAGCGGACCTTCCGGGGGGGCAACAGATACGCAGTATTTT. Residues: CASGPSGGATDTQYF.

For the CDR3, the DNA is TGTGCCAGTAGTAAACCACAGGGGTTGAATTCACCCCTCCACTTT. It yields the protein CASSKPQGLNSPLHF. The gene calls are TRBV19 and TRBJ1-6; 7 nucleotides match TRBD1. Germline V gives CDR1 LNHDA, CDR2 SQIVND (reference sequence). The CDR3 runs 15 residues. V gave up 4 bases and J gave up 7 bases; unmatched junction bases: 7.

The J gene is TRBJ2-5, the V gene TRBV5-6; TRBD1 matches 8 bases. The germline V gene has CDR1 SGHDT and CDR2 YYEEEE. V lost 6 bases and J lost 5; bases outside the gene matches: 6. The CDR3 loop spans 13 amino acids. In nucleotides, the CDR3 is TGTGCCAGCATCCATCAGGGGGCCGAGACCCAGTACTTC. It translates to CASIHQGAETQYF.

This clone was counted a few times. The chain links TRBV19 to TRBJ1-3; D is undetermined. Deletions cut 10 bases from V and 0 bases from J, with 7 bases between. The germline V gene encodes CDR1 LNHDA and CDR2 SQIVND (reference sequence). The CDR3 spans 12 residues. The CDR3: CATQSSGNTIYF. For the CDR3, the DNA is TGTGCCACACAGAGCTCTGGAAACACCATATATTTT.

Note on this clone: One end of the junction does not line up with germline, which may come from a read error. This chain joins TRBV6-6 and TRBJ1-1; D remains unclear. The CDR3 contains 12 residues. Germline CDR1 is MNHNY and CDR2 is SVGAGI (reference sequence). CDR3 nucleotides: TGTGCCAGCAGTTCTCCGGGAGCTGAGGCTTTCTTT. It yields the protein CASSSPGAEAFF.